This TCR beta chain emerged from a study of CD8 T cells in Susac syndrome. Reverse transcription used about 0.45 to 1 ug RNA and random hexamers. One entry per CDR3 protein, called by TCRdb with MiXCR from the immunoSEQ multiplex PCR reads. The table records some 130,000 distinct CDR3 sequences, about 95% of them present only once. CDR3 length equals 13 residues. Trimming left V 4 bases short and J 7 bases short, with 16 bases between. Germline CDR1 SQVTM, CDR2 ANQGSEA. This receptor was obtained from a human donor with multiple sclerosis. Material: CD4+ T cells from PBMCs. The gene calls are TRBV29-1 and TRBJ1-2, with a weak D call TRBD1 (6 bases). The CDR3 region is CSVGIGQFGGYTF. The CDR3 nucleotides read TGCAGCGTTGGAATCGGACAGTTTGGTGGCTACACCTTC.